This T cell receptor beta chain comes out of a study of radiotherapy plus CTLA-4 blockade in lung cancer. Turning to the study itself: The study recorded objective responses in 15% to 20% of patients and disease control in about 30%. Study-wide results and limits: In blood, tumor-derived TCR clones expanded after radiotherapy plus ipilimumab.

A note on this clone: Its target is unknown.

Repertoires were generated with immunoSEQ multiplex PCR, while TCRdb's copy carries only in-frame clones and drops some. The sample lists tens of thousands of clones, around 81% occurring once. J gave up 5 bases and V 6 bases, and 7 bases lay outside the gene matches. The CDR3 totals 15 residues. Germline CDR1 reads SGHTA; CDR2 reads FQGTGA. The chain carries TRBV7-3 and TRBJ2-2, with 9 bases matching TRBD1. The receptor comes from a human donor with non-small cell lung cancer who had a partial response to radiotherapy plus ipilimumab. Some clones in this sample may be carry-over from other donors' samples. This sample comprised peripheral blood, obtained from a patient treated with radiotherapy plus ipilimumab. The CDR3 region has the DNA TGTGCCAGCAGGGCCGGGACAGGGTCAACCGGGGAGCTGTTTTTT. Amino acid sequence: CASRAGTGSTGELFF.